These T cell receptor beta chains were read from a single sample in a study of cytomegalovirus exposure and HLA in healthy donors. TCRdb's copy holds only in-frame clones and misses some; the assay was immunoSEQ multiplex PCR. The profile shows approximately 160,000 clones, 77% of them singletons. The specimen sequenced was PBMCs. The receptor source for this set is a woman in her twenties or thirties in good health and CMV-seronegative. Each CDR3 is given with its conserved first and last residue. Fields, in order: J gene, CDR3 length, D gene, V gene, clone size, CDR3 protein, CDR3 DNA. D genes are given only for firm matches. Where a row states a size, it is once, few, many or the class of an expanded clone; other rows omit it.

J: TRBJ1-2; length: 16; D: TRBD1; V: TRBV29-1; size: NA; CDR3: CSVEGTGPKDANGYPF; DNA: TGCAGCGTTGAAGGGACAGGGCCCAAGGACGCGAATGGCTACCCCTTC
J: TRBJ2-7; length: 13; D: NA; V: TRBV27; size: few; CDR3: CASSLRGSYEQYF; DNA: TGTGCCAGCAGTTTACGGGGGTCCTACGAGCAGTACTTC
J: TRBJ2-2; length: 17; D: NA; V: TRBV19; size: NA; CDR3: CASSSYITGSHTGELFF; DNA: TGTGCCAGTAGCAGCTACATAACAGGGTCCCACACCGGGGAGCTGTTTTTT
J: TRBJ2-7; length: 14; D: TRBD1; V: TRBV5-4; size: NA; CDR3: CASSLDRGSYEQYF; DNA: TGTGCCAGCAGCTTGGACAGGGGGTCATACGAGCAGTACTTC
J: TRBJ1-1; length: 12; D: TRBD1; V: TRBV7-9; size: NA; CDR3: CSSSWTGGEAFF; DNA: TGTTCCAGCAGCTGGACAGGGGGCGAAGCTTTCTTT
J: TRBJ2-1; length: 15; D: NA; V: TRBV27; size: NA; CDR3: CASSFAGARYNEQFF; DNA: TGTGCCAGCAGTTTTGCAGGGGCGCGGTACAATGAGCAGTTCTTC
J: TRBJ2-1; length: 15; D: TRBD2; V: TRBV2; size: NA; CDR3: CASSELAGGPNEQFF; DNA: TGTGCCAGCAGCGAACTAGCGGGGGGGCCAAATGAGCAGTTCTTC
J: TRBJ2-5; length: 14; D: TRBD2; V: TRBV23-1; size: few; CDR3: CASPKGGIPETQYF; DNA: TGCGCCAGCCCAAAGGGAGGGATTCCGGAGACCCAGTACTTC
J: TRBJ2-7; length: 14; D: TRBD2; V: TRBV4-3; size: NA; CDR3: CASSPQLAEGEQYF; DNA: TGCGCCAGCAGCCCGCAGCTAGCGGAGGGCGAGCAGTACTTC
J: TRBJ2-5; length: 16; D: TRBD2; V: TRBV2; size: NA; CDR3: CAGSGTSAPGGETQYF; DNA: TGTGCCGGATCCGGGACTAGCGCCCCGGGGGGCGAGACCCAGTACTTC
J: TRBJ1-5; length: 17; D: NA; V: TRBV27; size: NA; CDR3: CASSLGWGVNSNQPQHF; DNA: TGTGCCAGCAGTTTGGGGTGGGGGGTCAATAGCAATCAGCCCCAGCATTTT
J: TRBJ2-7; length: 15; D: TRBD1; V: TRBV5-4; size: NA; CDR3: CASSPTPDRAHEQYF; DNA: TGTGCCAGCAGCCCCACCCCGGACAGGGCTCATGAGCAGTACTTC
J: TRBJ2-1; length: 15; D: NA; V: TRBV7-6; size: NA; CDR3: CASSLHGSSYNEQFF; DNA: TGTGCCAGCAGCTTACACGGGAGCTCCTACAATGAGCAGTTCTTC
J: TRBJ1-2; length: 15; D: TRBD1; V: TRBV27; size: few; CDR3: CASSLNRGIEDGYTF; DNA: TGTGCCAGCAGTCTCAACAGGGGAATCGAGGATGGCTACACCTTC
J: TRBJ2-7; length: 15; D: TRBD1; V: TRBV28; size: NA; CDR3: CASRPPGQGIYEQYF; DNA: TGTGCCAGCAGACCCCCGGGACAGGGGATTTACGAGCAGTACTTC
J: TRBJ1-1; length: 11; D: NA; V: TRBV28; size: few; CDR3: CATHSLSEAFF; DNA: TGTGCCACACACAGCCTATCTGAAGCTTTCTTT
J: TRBJ1-6; length: 14; D: TRBD1; V: TRBV6-1; size: NA; CDR3: CASRDRVNNSPLHF; DNA: TGTGCCAGCAGGGACAGGGTAAATAATTCACCCCTCCACTTT
J: TRBJ1-6; length: 14; D: TRBD1; V: TRBV7-9; size: NA; CDR3: CASSQGQGHRPLHF; DNA: TGTGCCAGCAGCCAAGGACAGGGGCACAGACCCCTCCACTTT
J: TRBJ1-3; length: 16; D: NA; V: TRBV30; size: NA; CDR3: CAWSRRDIRSGNTIYF; DNA: TGTGCCTGGAGTCGCCGCGACATTCGCTCTGGAAACACCATATATTTT
J: TRBJ1-5; length: 13; D: TRBD1; V: TRBV29-1; size: NA; CDR3: CSVQGQDDQPQHF; DNA: TGCAGCGTGCAGGGACAGGACGATCAGCCCCAGCATTTT
J: TRBJ2-2; length: 15; D: NA; V: TRBV5-4; size: NA; CDR3: CASSSAERNTGELFF; DNA: TGTGCCAGCAGCTCAGCGGAGAGGAACACCGGGGAGCTGTTTTTT
J: TRBJ2-7; length: 16; D: TRBD2; V: TRBV13; size: NA; CDR3: CASSKGLADASYEQYF; DNA: TGTGCCAGCAGCAAGGGACTAGCGGATGCCTCCTACGAGCAGTACTTC
J: TRBJ1-2; length: 14; D: NA; V: TRBV4-3; size: NA; CDR3: CASSPQRAGGGYTF; DNA: TGCGCCAGCAGCCCTCAGAGGGCGGGTGGTGGCTACACCTTC
J: TRBJ1-3; length: 13; D: NA; V: TRBV25-1; size: NA; CDR3: CASNLPGEDTIYF; DNA: TGTGCCAGCAACCTCCCCGGGGAGGACACCATATATTTT
J: TRBJ1-2; length: 14; D: NA; V: TRBV5-1; size: NA; CDR3: CASSLIEDGYGYTF; DNA: TGCGCCAGCAGCTTAATCGAGGATGGCTATGGCTACACCTTC
J: TRBJ2-7; length: 14; D: NA; V: TRBV7-6; size: NA; CDR3: CASSLEVRGYEQYF; DNA: TGTGCCAGCAGCTTAGAAGTGCGGGGCTACGAGCAGTACTTC
J: TRBJ2-7; length: 15; D: NA; V: TRBV5-1; size: NA; CDR3: CASSRAPGRNYEQYF; DNA: TGCGCCAGCAGCCGGGCCCCGGGGAGGAACTACGAGCAGTACTTC
J: TRBJ1-3; length: 15; D: TRBD1; V: TRBV6-5; size: NA; CDR3: CASSPRTGPGNTIYF; DNA: TGTGCCAGCAGTCCTCGGACAGGGCCTGGAAACACCATATATTTT
J: TRBJ2-3; length: 14; D: NA; V: TRBV7-2; size: NA; CDR3: CASTDGTGTDTQYF; DNA: TGTGCCAGCACCGATGGGACTGGCACAGATACGCAGTATTTT
J: TRBJ1-3; length: 15; D: TRBD1; V: TRBV6-1; size: NA; CDR3: CATTGGPGSGNTIYF; DNA: TGTGCCACTACAGGGGGGCCGGGCTCTGGAAACACCATATATTTT
J: TRBJ1-2; length: 14; D: NA; V: TRBV19; size: few; CDR3: CASSFTGQNYGYTF; DNA: TGTGCCAGTAGTTTCACCGGACAAAACTATGGCTACACCTTC
J: TRBJ1-1; length: 13; D: NA; V: TRBV2; size: NA; CDR3: CASSEQVHTEAFF; DNA: TGTGCTAGCAGCGAGCAGGTACACACTGAAGCTTTCTTT
J: TRBJ2-5; length: 13; D: TRBD2; V: TRBV2; size: NA; CDR3: CASSDLGGETQYF; DNA: TGTGCCAGCAGTGACCTCGGGGGGGAGACCCAGTACTTC
J: TRBJ1-1; length: 14; D: NA; V: TRBV6-5; size: NA; CDR3: CASTPTGGFTEAFF; DNA: TGTGCCAGCACCCCTACGGGGGGGTTCACTGAAGCTTTCTTT
J: TRBJ1-4; length: 15; D: NA; V: TRBV15; size: NA; CDR3: CATSRYSATNEKLFF; DNA: TGTGCCACCAGCAGGTACAGTGCAACTAATGAAAAACTGTTTTTT
J: TRBJ1-1; length: 13; D: TRBD1; V: TRBV5-6; size: NA; CDR3: CASSFTGGTEAFF; DNA: TGTGCCAGCAGCTTTACAGGGGGTACTGAAGCTTTCTTT
J: TRBJ1-2; length: 14; D: NA; V: TRBV29-1; size: NA; CDR3: CSVEKGPGIYGYTF; DNA: TGCAGCGTTGAAAAGGGTCCAGGGATCTATGGCTACACCTTC
J: TRBJ2-7; length: 15; D: TRBD2; V: TRBV4-3; size: NA; CDR3: CASSPGLEGPYEQYF; DNA: TGCGCCAGCAGCCCCGGACTAGAGGGACCCTACGAGCAGTACTTC
J: TRBJ2-2; length: 17; D: NA; V: TRBV9; size: NA; CDR3: CASSVGRQSANTGELFF; DNA: TGTGCCAGCAGCGTAGGGAGACAGAGCGCGAACACCGGGGAGCTGTTTTTT
J: TRBJ2-3; length: 16; D: NA; V: TRBV7-8; size: NA; CDR3: CASSLKQVAYTDTQYF; DNA: TGTGCCAGCAGCTTAAAACAGGTGGCTTACACAGATACGCAGTATTTT
J: TRBJ2-3; length: 21; D: TRBD2; V: TRBV5-1; size: NA; CDR3: CASSLASGGGISFWEEVTQYF; DNA: TGCGCCAGCAGCTTGGCCTCCGGCGGGGGGATCTCATTTTGGGAGGAGGTTACGCAGTATTTT